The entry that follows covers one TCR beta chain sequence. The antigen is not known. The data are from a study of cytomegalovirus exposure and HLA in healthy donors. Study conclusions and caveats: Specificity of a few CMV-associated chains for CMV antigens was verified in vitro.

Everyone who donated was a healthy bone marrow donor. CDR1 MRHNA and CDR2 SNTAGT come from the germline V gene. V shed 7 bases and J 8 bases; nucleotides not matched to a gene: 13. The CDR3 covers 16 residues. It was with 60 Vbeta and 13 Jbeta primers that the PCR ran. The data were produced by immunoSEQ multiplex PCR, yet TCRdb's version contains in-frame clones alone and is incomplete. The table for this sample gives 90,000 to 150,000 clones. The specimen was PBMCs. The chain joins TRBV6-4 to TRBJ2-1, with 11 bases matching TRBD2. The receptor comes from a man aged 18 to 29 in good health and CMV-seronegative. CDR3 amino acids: CASKLIAGGFRDEQFF. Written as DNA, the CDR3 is TGTGCCAGCAAACTAATAGCGGGGGGGTTTAGAGATGAGCAGTTCTTC.